Reported below is one T cell receptor beta chain. The sample holds many counts of this clonotype. Its antigen remains unidentified. No clone much larger than this one lies a single base away; base qualities are absent. The sample is drawn from a study of human T cells and chemical hapten exposure (dated by TCRdb to the early 2020s). Background on the whole study: For sensitization, 2% DPC in acetone was applied to a 2 cm by 2 cm area of upper inner arm skin. Peripheral blood TCR repertoire changes were tracked in vivo in alopecia patients during primary and secondary sensitization to the hapten diphenylcyclopropenone (DPC). Blood samples were taken from patients before sensitization (week 0) and then at 2, 6 and about 24 weeks after DPC sensitization. Blood for TCR sequencing was provided by twenty-nine alopecia patients at one to four time points (pre-sensitization, 2, 6 and 24 weeks). Throughout the study period of about 22 weeks, patients also received therapeutic DPC doses to the scalp every week. The patient cohort, mostly female, included alopecia areata with under or over 50% scalp involvement, alopecia totalis and alopecia universalis. Libraries were combined into a pool for sequencing, and differences in TCR yield between samples came mainly from small differences in library volumes within the pool. Patch testing on the upper back used Finn chambers containing 0.01% DPC, with scoring done after 6 days according to International Contact Dermatitis Research Group standards.

Sample time point, as interpreted from the label and publication: patch test 1, 2 weeks after DPC sensitization. Per the publication, the treatment or condition label means: therapeutic diphenylcyclopropenone sensitization with weekly scalp DPC. Blood at each patch-test visit was drawn before the patch test was applied. Patients were eligible if aged 18 to 70, diagnosed with alopecia and judged suitable for DPC therapy, and pregnant patients were excluded. Total RNA was extracted from unfractionated whole blood collected in Tempus Blood RNA tubes. The library was obtained by RACE. Reads for this sample came from a NextSeq 500. Library preparation attached unique molecular identifiers to individual cDNA molecules for quantitative, reproducible TCR counting. From each blood RNA sample, both TCR alpha and TCR beta chains were sequenced. The study's own analysis went as follows. The median number of TCRs per sample was around 96,000, ranging from roughly 20,000 to 700,000. V, J and CDR3 annotation of the TCR reads was carried out using the Decombinator software suite. Every sample was subsampled to the same number of TCRs (28,000) for the PS versus PT1 abundance plots. Expanded TCRs were defined as absent before sensitization and observed at least eight times at the 2-week time point. Using fastp trimming at Q25 and MiXCR clonotype assembly, TCRdb reanalyzed the public sequencing data and kept in-frame beta chains. When rows share a CDR3 protein, they turn into one entry using the most common DNA and genes. The V and J calls shown here were made by TCRdb, not taken from the authors' results. The sample has around 380,000 distinct CDR3 sequences on record, approximately 4.4% of them singletons. The ten largest account for over 2% of the sample.

Sequences DFQATT (CDR1) and SNEGSKA (CDR2) are obtained from the germline V gene (reference sequence). From the cysteine up to the phenylalanine, the CDR3 has a length of 13 residues. Only CDR3 DNA remains: 39 bases, in frame from the first base. V and J lose 0 bases and 2 bases, and a span of 8 bases separates them. What the authors observed across the whole study: Patch test score correlated positively with the number of PT1 expanded TCRs, reaching significance at thresholds 8, 16 and 32 but not at 4. DPC sensitization did not change how many TCRs were above 1 in 1000 frequency, and no evidence was found of alterations in global repertoire structure. Alopecia, a presumed autoimmune disease, was present in all patients, so the immune response of the patients might differ from that of healthy individuals. After repeated subsampling, the strength of the expansion versus patch-test correlation and the threshold at which it became significant changed. Expanded TCRs formed significantly more large CDR3 similarity clusters than pre-sensitization or healthy control sets, consistent with antigen-driven responses.

The source material was whole blood, sampled in connection with sensitization to the hapten diphenylcyclopropenone (DPC). This clonotype originated in a woman in her forties or fifties with alopecia areata. Some clones in this sample may be carry-over from other donors' samples. The receptor chain draws on TRBV20-1 and TRBJ2-7; the D gene is possibly TRBD1, with 5 bases matching. The DNA sequence is TGCAGTGCTAGAGAGCAGGGAACCTACGAGCAGTACTTC. Its coded protein is CSAREQGTYEQYF.